The rows below give T cell receptor beta chains drawn from one sample of a study of T and B cells in COVID-19 patients. TCRdb recomputed calls from the multiplex PCR reads with MiXCR, one row per CDR3 protein. The table has about 4,100 distinct CDR3 sequences, about 26% seen once; the top ten hold 40% to 45%. Sequencing used blood. These receptors were taken from a human donor with active COVID-19. The donor label of this sample is uncertain. The CDR3 runs from the conserved cysteine through the conserved F or W. Each record gives: J gene, clone size, V gene, D gene, CDR3 DNA, CDR3 protein. D genes are given only for firm matches. The size entry is marked missing in some rows and otherwise reads once, few, many or a size class.

J gene: TRBJ2-2; clone size: -; V gene: TRBV20-1; D gene: -; CDR3 DNA: TGCAGTGCTAGGCCGAGGTTGGGAAACACCGGGGAGCTGTTTTTT; CDR3 protein: CSARPRLGNTGELFF
J gene: TRBJ2-6; clone size: medium-sized; V gene: TRBV6-1; D gene: -; CDR3 DNA: TGTGCCTGCGGGCAGGGCTTTCTTTCTGGGGCCAACGTCCTGACTTTC; CDR3 protein: CACGQGFLSGANVLTF
J gene: TRBJ2-1; clone size: medium-sized; V gene: TRBV6-5; D gene: TRBD2; CDR3 DNA: TGTGCCAGCAGTGAAGCGGGAGGGATGGGGAATGAGCAGTTCTTC; CDR3 protein: CASSEAGGMGNEQFF
J gene: TRBJ1-1; clone size: few; V gene: TRBV6-5; D gene: -; CDR3 DNA: TGTGCCAGCAGGGGTACCTGGGGGCAGGGAAACTCTGAAGCTTTCTTT; CDR3 protein: CASRGTWGQGNSEAFF
J gene: TRBJ1-1; clone size: -; V gene: TRBV7-9; D gene: TRBD1; CDR3 DNA: TGTGCCAGCAGCCTCAGGACAGGGGGCATGAACACTGAAGCTTTCTTT; CDR3 protein: CASSLRTGGMNTEAFF
J gene: TRBJ2-3; clone size: -; V gene: TRBV4-3; D gene: TRBD2; CDR3 DNA: TGCGCCAGCAGCCAACGGACTAGCGGGGGTAGCACAGATACGCAGTATTTT; CDR3 protein: CASSQRTSGGSTDTQYF
J gene: TRBJ2-2; clone size: -; V gene: TRBV7-2; D gene: -; CDR3 DNA: TGTGCCGCGGGATGGAGCAACACCGGGGAGCTGTTTTTT; CDR3 protein: CAAGWSNTGELFF
J gene: TRBJ2-3; clone size: medium-sized; V gene: TRBV6-6; D gene: -; CDR3 DNA: TGTGCCACTCTGGGGCGGGGCGGCACAGATACGCAGTATTTT; CDR3 protein: CATLGRGGTDTQYF
J gene: TRBJ1-1; clone size: -; V gene: TRBV25-1; D gene: -; CDR3 DNA: TGTGCCAGCAGTGAATACAAGGGGCAGGACACTGAAGCTTTCTTT; CDR3 protein: CASSEYKGQDTEAFF
J gene: TRBJ2-7; clone size: many; V gene: TRBV7-6; D gene: TRBD1; CDR3 DNA: TGTGCCAGCAGCACCTATACAGGGGACGAGCAGTACTTC; CDR3 protein: CASSTYTGDEQYF
J gene: TRBJ2-7; clone size: medium-sized; V gene: TRBV5-4; D gene: -; CDR3 DNA: TGTGCCAGCAGTTCGGGAAGGGGCGAGCAGTACTTC; CDR3 protein: CASSSGRGEQYF
J gene: TRBJ1-6; clone size: once; V gene: TRBV5-6; D gene: -; CDR3 DNA: TGTGCCAGCAGCTCGACTCCGGACGGTAATTCACCCCTCCACTTT; CDR3 protein: CASSSTPDGNSPLHF
J gene: TRBJ2-2; clone size: medium-sized; V gene: TRBV27; D gene: -; CDR3 DNA: TGTGCCAGCAGTCCTTCCCCATACGAACAGGGCCCTACCGGGGAGCTGTTTTTT; CDR3 protein: CASSPSPYEQGPTGELFF
J gene: TRBJ1-6; clone size: -; V gene: TRBV27; D gene: -; CDR3 DNA: TGTGCCAGCAGTTTACTGTACACCGACTCCTATAATTCACCCCCCCACTTT; CDR3 protein: CASSLLYTDSYNSPPHF
J gene: TRBJ2-1; clone size: medium-sized; V gene: TRBV18; D gene: -; CDR3 DNA: TGTGCCAGCTCACTCGGTGCAGGGTATGAGCAGTTCTTC; CDR3 protein: CASSLGAGYEQFF
J gene: TRBJ1-2; clone size: -; V gene: TRBV27; D gene: -; CDR3 DNA: TGTGCCAGCAGTTTATCGTCCAGGGGTGTTGGCTACTCCTTC; CDR3 protein: CASSLSSRGVGYSF
J gene: TRBJ1-5; clone size: medium-sized; V gene: TRBV15; D gene: -; CDR3 DNA: TGTGCCACCAGCAGAGTTGGGGAAAGGCAGCCCCAGCATTTT; CDR3 protein: CATSRVGERQPQHF
J gene: TRBJ1-4; clone size: medium-sized; V gene: TRBV7-2; D gene: -; CDR3 DNA: TGTGCCAGCAGCCCTCGCAGGGAGGCAACTAATGAAAAACTGTTTTTT; CDR3 protein: CASSPRREATNEKLFF
J gene: TRBJ1-6; clone size: -; V gene: TRBV6-5; D gene: -; CDR3 DNA: TGTGCCAGCAGTGATAAAAGGAATTCACCCCTCCACTTT; CDR3 protein: CASSDKRNSPLHF
J gene: TRBJ2-2; clone size: -; V gene: TRBV6-5; D gene: TRBD2; CDR3 DNA: TGTGCCACCGGGACTATATACGCTGCGAACACCGGGGAGCTGTTTTTT; CDR3 protein: CATGTIYAANTGELFF
J gene: TRBJ1-1; clone size: many; V gene: TRBV27; D gene: -; CDR3 DNA: TGTGCCAGCAGTTCCGGTGTTATGGCTGAAGCTTTCTTT; CDR3 protein: CASSSGVMAEAFF
J gene: TRBJ2-2; clone size: -; V gene: TRBV5-1; D gene: -; CDR3 DNA: TGCGCCAGCAGCTTGGGCAACACCGGGGAGCTGTTTTTT; CDR3 protein: CASSLGNTGELFF
J gene: TRBJ2-1; clone size: few; V gene: TRBV5-1; D gene: TRBD1; CDR3 DNA: TGCGCCAGCAGCATTAGGGGGCAAGGCTACAATGAGCAGTTCTTC; CDR3 protein: CASSIRGQGYNEQFF
J gene: TRBJ2-1; clone size: large; V gene: TRBV29-1; D gene: -; CDR3 DNA: TGCAGCGTTGAAGGGGTAGGCAATGAGCAGTTCTTC; CDR3 protein: CSVEGVGNEQFF
J gene: TRBJ2-2; clone size: few; V gene: TRBV6-6; D gene: -; CDR3 DNA: TGTGCCAGCGCCCGGCCCGGGGAGCTGTTTTTT; CDR3 protein: CASARPGELFF
J gene: TRBJ2-2; clone size: few; V gene: TRBV20-1; D gene: TRBD2; CDR3 DNA: TGCAGTGCCCTCCGGCTAGCGGGGGACGCCGGGGAGCTGTTTTTT; CDR3 protein: CSALRLAGDAGELFF
J gene: TRBJ1-1; clone size: few; V gene: TRBV12-3/TRBV12-4; D gene: TRBD1; CDR3 DNA: TGTGCCAGCAGTAAACGACAGGGGGATAGGGCTGAAGCTTTCTTT; CDR3 protein: CASSKRQGDRAEAFF
J gene: TRBJ1-2; clone size: few; V gene: TRBV4-3; D gene: TRBD1; CDR3 DNA: TGCGCCAGCAGCCAAGATTCTTTCTCGGGGACAGGGGGGACTGGCTACACCTTC; CDR3 protein: CASSQDSFSGTGGTGYTF
J gene: TRBJ1-2; clone size: medium-sized; V gene: TRBV19; D gene: -; CDR3 DNA: TGTGCCAGTAGCAAAAATGGCTACACCTTC; CDR3 protein: CASSKNGYTF
J gene: TRBJ2-5; clone size: -; V gene: TRBV11-1; D gene: TRBD2; CDR3 DNA: TGTGCCAGCAGCTTCTCCCCCGGGACTATCCCGAGCGAGACCCAGTACTTC; CDR3 protein: CASSFSPGTIPSETQYF
J gene: TRBJ1-1; clone size: medium-sized; V gene: TRBV12-3/TRBV12-4; D gene: -; CDR3 DNA: TGTGCCAGCAGTTTGGTGGAAGGCACTGAAGCTTTCTTT; CDR3 protein: CASSLVEGTEAFF
J gene: TRBJ1-1; clone size: medium-sized; V gene: TRBV12-3/TRBV12-4; D gene: -; CDR3 DNA: TGTGCCAGCAGTCTGGGGGATACTGAAGCTTTCTTT; CDR3 protein: CASSLGDTEAFF
J gene: TRBJ2-1; clone size: -; V gene: TRBV29-1; D gene: TRBD2; CDR3 DNA: TGCAGCGGCCACGGGGGGGCCGACGAGCAGTTCTTC; CDR3 protein: CSGHGGADEQFF
J gene: TRBJ1-1; clone size: medium-sized; V gene: TRBV18; D gene: -; CDR3 DNA: TGTGCCAGCTCACCAGCACTGAACACTGAAGCTTTCTTT; CDR3 protein: CASSPALNTEAFF
J gene: TRBJ2-5; clone size: medium-sized; V gene: TRBV27; D gene: TRBD2; CDR3 DNA: TGTGCCAGCAGCCCCAGGAGGGCGGGGGGGGAGACCCAGTACTTC; CDR3 protein: CASSPRRAGGETQYF
J gene: TRBJ1-6; clone size: -; V gene: TRBV19; D gene: TRBD1; CDR3 DNA: TGTGCCAGTAGTACTCCCGGGACAGGGGTTAATTCACCCCTCCACTTT; CDR3 protein: CASSTPGTGVNSPLHF